The rows below give T cell receptor beta chains drawn from one sample of a study of neurological immune-mediated disorders. MiXCR, run by TCRdb on the 5' RACE reads, gives a single entry per CDR3 protein. The table has 45,000 to 65,000 distinct CDR3 sequences, about 4.2% seen once; the top ten hold approximately 2.9%. Sequencing was done on a sample of PBMCs. These receptors were obtained from a man aged 50 to 60 with multiple sclerosis. The CDR3 runs from the conserved cysteine through the conserved F or W. The D gene is left open where the match is weak. Size is omitted from some rows. Given values are once, few, many or a class for expanded clones.

v_gene: TRBV7-9
d_gene: NA
abundance: many
j_gene: TRBJ2-1
CDR3aa: CASSWGPSLTNEQFF
CDR3nt: TGTGCCAGCAGCTGGGGGCCATCCCTAACTAATGAGCAGTTCTTC

v_gene: TRBV2
d_gene: TRBD2
abundance: many
j_gene: TRBJ2-5
CDR3aa: CASRNSGTETQYF
CDR3nt: TGTGCCAGCAGAAATAGCGGGACTGAGACCCAGTACTTC

v_gene: TRBV7-3
d_gene: TRBD1
abundance: many
j_gene: TRBJ2-1
CDR3aa: CASSLTGQGQTGEQFF
CDR3nt: TGTGCCAGCAGCTTAACGGGACAGGGCCAGACGGGTGAGCAGTTCTTC

v_gene: TRBV18
d_gene: NA
abundance: NA
j_gene: TRBJ2-2
CDR3aa: CASSPDFNTGELFF
CDR3nt: TGCGCCAGCTCACCAGACTTTAACACCGGGGAGCTGTTTTTT

v_gene: TRBV29-1
d_gene: TRBD2
abundance: many
j_gene: TRBJ2-1
CDR3aa: CSVGSGRGDNEQFF
CDR3nt: TGCAGCGTTGGAAGCGGGAGAGGAGACAATGAGCAGTTCTTC

v_gene: TRBV29-1
d_gene: NA
abundance: many
j_gene: TRBJ1-2
CDR3aa: CSVAPTDYGYTF
CDR3nt: TGCAGCGTTGCTCCGACAGACTATGGCTACACCTTC

v_gene: TRBV30
d_gene: NA
abundance: many
j_gene: TRBJ1-1
CDR3aa: CAWGGGNTEAFF
CDR3nt: TGTGCCTGGGGAGGGGGAAACACTGAAGCTTTCTTT

v_gene: TRBV29-1
d_gene: NA
abundance: few
j_gene: TRBJ2-7
CDR3aa: CSAEDTAYEQYF
CDR3nt: TGCAGCGCTGAGGACACAGCTTACGAGCAGTACTTC

v_gene: TRBV20-1
d_gene: NA
abundance: many
j_gene: TRBJ1-6
CDR3aa: CSCTGSLNSPLHF
CDR3nt: TGCAGTTGTACAGGGAGTTTGAATTCACCCCTCCACTTT

v_gene: TRBV28
d_gene: NA
abundance: many
j_gene: TRBJ1-3
CDR3aa: CASTRGGTSGNTIYF
CDR3nt: TGTGCCAGCACCCGCGGGGGAACCTCTGGAAACACCATATATTTT

v_gene: TRBV10-3
d_gene: NA
abundance: many
j_gene: TRBJ2-3
CDR3aa: CAISNNREPPDTQYF
CDR3nt: TGTGCCATCAGCAATAATAGGGAACCCCCAGATACGCAGTATTTT

v_gene: TRBV18
d_gene: NA
abundance: few
j_gene: TRBJ2-7
CDR3aa: CASSPPGRGYEQYF
CDR3nt: TGTGCCAGCTCACCACCAGGCAGGGGCTACGAGCAGTACTTC

v_gene: TRBV6-6
d_gene: NA
abundance: NA
j_gene: TRBJ2-7
CDR3aa: CASSSGQGGPYEQYF
CDR3nt: TGTGCCAGCAGCTCAGGCCAGGGGGGCCCCTACGAGCAGTACTTC

v_gene: TRBV11-2
d_gene: TRBD2
abundance: NA
j_gene: TRBJ2-2
CDR3aa: CASSSILGGSGELFF
CDR3nt: TGTGCCAGCAGCTCCATCCTGGGAGGGTCCGGGGAGCTGTTTTTT

v_gene: TRBV5-1
d_gene: NA
abundance: many
j_gene: TRBJ2-5
CDR3aa: CASRETGETQYF
CDR3nt: TGCGCCAGCAGGGAGACTGGGGAGACCCAGTACTTC

v_gene: TRBV7-8
d_gene: NA
abundance: many
j_gene: TRBJ1-1
CDR3aa: CASSPRSGVEAFF
CDR3nt: TGTGCCAGCAGCCCCCGTTCGGGGGTTGAAGCTTTCTTT

v_gene: TRBV20-1
d_gene: TRBD2
abundance: many
j_gene: TRBJ2-1
CDR3aa: CSASVPSGGHNEQFF
CDR3nt: TGCAGTGCTAGTGTGCCTAGCGGAGGGCACAATGAGCAGTTCTTC

v_gene: TRBV24-1
d_gene: TRBD1
abundance: many
j_gene: TRBJ1-5
CDR3aa: CATDRGPNQPQHF
CDR3nt: TGTGCCACGGACAGGGGTCCGAATCAGCCCCAGCATTTT

v_gene: TRBV28
d_gene: TRBD1
abundance: few
j_gene: TRBJ1-2
CDR3aa: CASSQGASRYGYTF
CDR3nt: TGTGCCAGCAGTCAGGGGGCTTCCCGTTATGGCTACACCTTC

v_gene: TRBV20-1
d_gene: TRBD1
abundance: many
j_gene: TRBJ2-3
CDR3aa: CSAITGDSTDTQYF
CDR3nt: TGCAGTGCTATCACAGGGGATAGCACAGATACGCAGTATTTT

v_gene: TRBV5-1
d_gene: NA
abundance: many
j_gene: TRBJ2-1
CDR3aa: CASSFRLPYNEQFF
CDR3nt: TGCGCCAGCAGCTTTCGACTACCCTACAATGAGCAGTTCTTC

v_gene: TRBV20-1
d_gene: NA
abundance: many
j_gene: TRBJ1-1
CDR3aa: CRSDSMNTEAFF
CDR3nt: TGCAGATCGGACAGCATGAACACTGAAGCTTTCTTT

v_gene: TRBV5-1
d_gene: NA
abundance: many
j_gene: TRBJ1-2
CDR3aa: CASSFQAIGDYTF
CDR3nt: TGCGCCAGCAGCTTCCAGGCCATAGGTGACTACACCTTC

v_gene: TRBV7-9
d_gene: NA
abundance: many
j_gene: TRBJ2-5
CDR3aa: CASSFPRETQYF
CDR3nt: TGTGCCAGCAGCTTTCCTCGAGAGACCCAGTACTTC

v_gene: TRBV29-1
d_gene: TRBD1
abundance: many
j_gene: TRBJ2-5
CDR3aa: CSAKGDRGFSETQYF
CDR3nt: TGCAGCGCCAAGGGGGACAGGGGATTTTCAGAGACCCAGTACTTC

v_gene: TRBV7-8
d_gene: TRBD2
abundance: many
j_gene: TRBJ2-5
CDR3aa: CASSPLGTSGGARRRETQYF
CDR3nt: TGTGCCAGCAGCCCCCTAGGGACTAGCGGGGGGGCCCGGAGGAGAGAGACCCAGTACTTC